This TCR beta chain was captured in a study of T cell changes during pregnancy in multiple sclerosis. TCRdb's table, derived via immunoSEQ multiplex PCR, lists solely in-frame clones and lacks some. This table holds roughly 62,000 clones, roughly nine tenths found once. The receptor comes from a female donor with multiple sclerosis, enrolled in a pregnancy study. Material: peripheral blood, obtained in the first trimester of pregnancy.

In DNA form, the CDR3 reads TGTGCCAGCAGTTACCGGGACACATCCTACGAGCAGTACTTC. Amino acid sequence: CASSYRDTSYEQYF. The chain joins TRBV6-5 to TRBJ2-7; TRBD1 might be the D (6 bases). The CDR3 covers 14 residues. Germline loops: CDR1 MNHEY, CDR2 SVGAGI. Trimming pared 2 bases from V and 1 base from J, leaving 9 bases between.